This TCR beta chain was recovered during a study of T-cell reconstitution after alpha-beta-depleted transplantation in children. The CDR3 is 17 amino acids. J gave up 1 base and V 4 bases, and 12 bases lay outside the gene matches. Germline V gene sequence: CDR1 SGHVS, CDR2 FQNEAQ. Unique molecular identifiers were used to barcode this TCRbeta library. TCRdb reanalysed the PCR reads using MiXCR and keeps one entry per CDR3 protein. The table includes 500,000 to 650,000 distinct CDR3 sequences, about an eighth detected once. Sample: PBMCs, mostly from graft donor cells, taken 180 days after TCRalphabeta/CD19-depleted stem cell transplant. The TCR originated in a female patient between 2 and 15 years old who had a stem cell transplant for aplastic anemia, so the T cells may come from the graft donor. The J gene is TRBJ1-2, the V gene TRBV7-8; TRBD1 agrees at 7 bases. CDR3 nucleotides: TGTGCCAGCAGCTCGTGGGACAGCCCTTTTTTTAACTATGGCTACACCTTC. This encodes CASSSWDSPFFNYGYTF. The variable domain in full, with the rest retrieved from reference TRBV7-8 and TRBJ1-2, is GAGVSQSPRYKVAKRGQDVALRCDPISGHVSLFWYQQALGQGPEFLTYFQNEAQLDKSGLPSDRFFAERPEGSVSTLKIQRTQQEDSAVYLCASSSWDSPFFNYGYTFGSGTRLTVV.